These 26 T cell receptor beta chains were sequenced from one sample in a study of T cell repertoires in cytomegalovirus infection. TCRdb independently ran MiXCR on the reads; one entry per CDR3 protein. The sample records approximately 150,000 distinct CDR3 sequences, under 8.5% being singletons. Sample: PBMCs. These receptors were collected from a human donor in good health (CMV status not recorded). Some clones in this sample may be carry-over from other donors' samples.

This clonotype has a count of ten or more. This chain's CDR3 is CASSYNRGRRGGGELFF. The CDR3 DNA sequence: TGTGCCAGCAGCTACAACAGGGGGCGCCGGGGTGGCGGGGAGCTGTTTTTT. The chain joins TRBV7-2 to TRBJ2-2, with 9 bases that match TRBD1. The CDR3 sequence is 17 residues long. Germline V gives CDR1 SGHTA, CDR2 FQGNSA. Trimming took 4 bases from V and 7 from J; bases not matched to a gene: 13.

The DNA of the CDR3 is TGTGCCATCTCCAGGGGCTCTGGGGCCAACGTCCTGACTTTC. Translating gives CAISRGSGANVLTF. The V and J genes are TRBV19 and TRBJ2-6; tentative D call: TRBD1 (6 bases). The CDR3 contains 14 residues. V lost 10 bases and J lost 0, with 10 bases in between. Germline V gives CDR1 LNHDA, CDR2 SQIVND (reference sequence). Full variable domain (outside the CDR3, taken from reference TRBV19 and TRBJ2-6): DGGITQSPKYLFRKEGQNVTLSCEQNLNHDAMYWYRQDPGQGLRLIYYSQIVNDFQKGDIAEGYSVSREKKESFPLTVTSAQKNPTAFYLCAISRGSGANVLTFGAGSRLTVL.

This clonotype was seen repeatedly, ten times or more. The chain couples TRBV6-2 or TRBV6-3 to TRBJ2-1; maybe TRBD2 (6 bases). The CDR3 has 16 residues. Trimming removed 6 bases from V and 10 bases from J, with 25 bases in between. In germline, CDR1 is MNHEY, CDR2 SVGEGT. In nucleotides, the CDR3 is TGTGCCAGCAGCGGCAGTCCCACTAGCCCCTCAAAAGAGCAGTTCTTC. Its translation is CASSGSPTSPSKEQFF.

This clonotype was counted many times. This chain links TRBV7-2 with TRBJ1-5; D is perhaps TRBD1 (6 bases). Germline CDR1 SGHTA, CDR2 FQGNSA. The CDR3 contains 15 residues. Trimming took 3 bases from V and 7 from J, leaving 16 bases between them. The CDR3 protein is CASSFTPRGGQPQHF. DNA for the CDR3: TGTGCCAGCAGCTTTACGCCCAGGGGTGGCCAGCCCCAGCATTTT.

A few counts support this clonotype. The V gene is TRBV12-3 or TRBV12-4, the J gene TRBJ1-1; no reliable D call. With 3 bases removed from V and 0 bases from J, the gap between germline ends came to 11 bases. This CDR3 spans 15 amino acids. CDR3 sequence reads: CASSFSTGMNTEAFF. The CDR3 nucleotides are TGTGCCAGCAGTTTCTCGACCGGAATGAACACTGAAGCTTTCTTT.

At least ten counts were recorded for this clonotype. This rearrangement joins TRBV27 to TRBJ2-5, with 13 positions matching TRBD2. The CDR3 covers 13 residues. Germline V gives CDR1 MNHEY, CDR2 SMNVEV (reference sequence). V shed 5 bases and J 13 bases; nucleotides not matched to a gene: 7. CDR3 bases: TGTGCCAGCAGTGCAACTAGCGGGGGGGCATGGTACTTC. This sequence encodes CASSATSGGAWYF.

Many counts were recorded for this clonotype. V and J are TRBV7-8 and TRBJ2-3; D is uncertain. The CDR3 consists of 12 residues. Trimming pared 5 bases from V and 10 bases from J, leaving 13 bases between. Germline V gives CDR1 SGHVS, CDR2 FQNEAQ. The CDR3 protein is CASSAPTAAQYF. CDR3 in DNA: TGTGCCAGCAGCGCTCCTACGGCTGCGCAGTATTTT.

This clonotype was seen only a few times. CDR3 loop: CASSPSVRAYNEQFF. CDR3 in DNA: TGTGCCAGCAGCCCAAGTGTCAGAGCCTACAATGAGCAGTTCTTC. V and J are TRBV7-3 and TRBJ2-1; D unresolved. From germline, CDR1 is SGHTA and CDR2 FQGTGA. The CDR3 extends over 15 amino acids. Trimming left V 5 bases short and J 2 bases short, with 13 bases between.

The V call is TRBV9, the J call TRBJ1-2; D unclear. Germline lookup yields CDR1 SGDLS and CDR2 YYNGEE. V was cut by 4 bases and J by 2 bases, with 12 bases left in between. The length of the CDR3 is 14 residues. For the CDR3, the DNA is TGTGCCAGCAGCTCGTCACAGATAAACTATGGCTACACCTTC. It translates to CASSSSQINYGYTF.

This clonotype was detected ten times or more. This rearrangement joins TRBV7-9 to TRBJ1-1; D possibly corresponds to TRBD1 (5 bases). V lost 1 base and J 1 base, leaving 10 bases between the germline ends. Germline V gene data show CDR1 as SEHNR and CDR2 as FQNEAQ (reference sequence). This CDR3 is built from 15 residues. The CDR3 region has the DNA TGTGCCAGCAGCTTAGGGGAGGGGACGAACACTGAAGCTTTCTTT. It yields the protein CASSLGEGTNTEAFF. The variable domain in full, with the rest retrieved from reference TRBV7-9 and TRBJ1-1, is DTGVSQNPRHKITKRGQNVTFRCDPISEHNRLYWYRQTLGQGPEFLTYFQNEAQLEKSRLLSDRFSAERPKGSFSTLEIQRTEQGDSAMYLCASSLGEGTNTEAFFGQGTRLTVV.

The genes are TRBV27 and TRBJ1-2; 10 bases fit TRBD1. Germline V lookup: CDR1 MNHEY, CDR2 SMNVEV (reference sequence). The CDR3 is made up of 15 amino acids. V lost 5 bases, J lost 4 bases, and 7 bases stayed unmatched. The DNA of the CDR3 is TGTGCCAGCAGTCACCGACAGGGGGCAATCTATGGCTACACCTTC. Amino acid sequence: CASSHRQGAIYGYTF.

This clonotype was seen repeatedly, ten times or more. This chain connects TRBV7-9 to TRBJ1-6; no clear D. The CDR3 covers 14 residues. With 5 bases removed from V and 0 bases from J, the gap between germline ends came to 5 bases. Per germline, CDR1 SEHNR and CDR2 FQNEAQ (reference sequence). The DNA of the CDR3 is TGTGCCAGCAGCCGAGGCTCCTATAATTCACCCCTCCACTTT. Protein sequence: CASSRGSYNSPLHF.

This clonotype showed up just a few times. A clone one base away is much larger, so this may be a read error. The chain is built from TRBV19 and TRBJ2-3; either TRBD1 or TRBD2 may supply D (5 bases each). CDR3 size: 16 residues. The ends were cut back, 6 bases at V and 2 bases at J, with 18 bases in the middle. CDR1 is LNHDA and CDR2 is SQIVND in the germline V gene (reference sequence). The CDR3 is CASRPLIGADTDTQYF. The CDR3 DNA reads as TGTGCCAGTAGACCCCTTATCGGGGCTGACACAGATACGCAGTATTTT.

The chain links TRBV29-1 to TRBJ2-7, with 8 bases identical to TRBD1. Germline CDR1 reads SQVTM; CDR2 reads ANQGSEA. The trim removed 4 bases at V and 3 bases at J, leaving 2 bases unmatched. This CDR3 has 12 residues. In DNA form, the CDR3 reads TGCAGCGTTGGGACAGGGCTCTACGAGCAGTACTTC. It translates to CSVGTGLYEQYF.

This CDR3 is CATSSSETGLEKLFF. CDR3 nucleotide sequence: TGTGCCACCAGCAGTTCTGAGACAGGGTTGGAAAAACTGTTTTTT. This chain links TRBV15 with TRBJ1-4; the match to TRBD1 covers 7 bases. After removal of 3 bases from V and 8 bases from J, the junction contained 9 bases not matched to a gene. The CDR3 spans 15 residues. In germline, CDR1 is LNHNV, CDR2 YYDKDF (reference sequence).

This clonotype appeared many times. This chain uses TRBV7-2 with TRBJ1-2, with 11 positions matching TRBD1. Germline V gene sequence: CDR1 SGHTA, CDR2 FQGNSA. V lost 5 bases to trimming and J lost 3 bases; unmatched junction nucleotides: 5. This CDR3 spans 15 amino acids. The CDR3 coding sequence is TGTGCCAGCAGCAGGGGACAGGGGGTTCACTATGGCTACACCTTC. Translated: CASSRGQGVHYGYTF.

This clonotype was seen ten or more times. The genes are TRBV7-3 and TRBJ2-2; 8 bases are shared with TRBD1. CDR1 and CDR2 from the germline V gene are SGHTA and FQGTGA. The CDR3 covers 16 residues. The ends lost 5 bases at V and 3 bases at J; junction bases unmatched: 8. CDR3 sequence reads: CASSVGGQGDTGELFF. For the CDR3, the DNA is TGTGCCAGCAGCGTAGGAGGACAGGGCGACACCGGGGAGCTGTTTTTT.

The chain combines TRBV7-9 with TRBJ2-7, with 8 bases aligning to TRBD1. CDR1 is SEHNR and CDR2 is FQNEAQ in the germline V gene (reference sequence). V lost 5 bases to trimming and J lost 1 base; unmatched junction nucleotides: 10. This CDR3 has 16 amino acids. The CDR3 reads CASSDGQGRPSYEQYF. DNA for the CDR3: TGTGCCAGCAGCGACGGACAGGGACGACCTTCCTACGAGCAGTACTTC.

The chain links TRBV19 to TRBJ2-7; D perhaps matches TRBD1 (5 bases). This CDR3 contains 14 residues. Trimming stripped 4 bases from V and 1 base from J, with 11 bases between. CDR1 and CDR2 from the germline V gene are LNHDA and SQIVND (reference sequence). For the CDR3, the DNA is TGTGCCAGTAGTACTCAGGGCAGGTCCTACGAGCAGTACTTC. Translation gives CASSTQGRSYEQYF.

This clonotype was recorded a few times. CDR3 region: CASSLGYREDTQYF. In DNA, the CDR3 is TGTGCCAGCAGCTTAGGTTATCGGGAAGATACGCAGTATTTT. The chain employs TRBV7-6 and TRBJ2-3; the D gene is possibly TRBD2 (5 bases). CDR1 SGHVS and CDR2 FNYEAQ come from the germline V gene. The CDR3 sequence is 14 residues long. Trimming took 1 base from V and 5 from J, leaving 10 bases between them.

The chain recombines TRBV3-1 with TRBJ2-3, with D uncertain. The V gene lost 1 base and the J gene lost 1 base, with 15 bases spanning the gap. Germline loops: CDR1 LGHDT, CDR2 YNNKEL (reference sequence). This CDR3 spans 17 amino acids. The CDR3 sequence is CASSQAPRDGGTDTQYF. As DNA, the CDR3 is TGTGCCAGCAGCCAAGCCCCCCGTGACGGTGGCACAGATACGCAGTATTTT.

This clonotype was seen many times. The rearrangement uses TRBV7-2 and TRBJ1-2, with 8 positions matching TRBD1. Looked up from germline, CDR1 is SGHTA and CDR2 is FQGNSA. Trimming cost V 5 bases and J 1 base; bases outside gene matches: 15. The CDR3 runs 18 residues. The CDR3 is CASSIGRGQEARNYGYTF. The CDR3 region has the DNA TGTGCCAGCAGCATCGGCAGGGGGCAAGAAGCTCGTAACTATGGCTACACCTTC.

There are many counts of this clonotype. The V and J genes are TRBV7-2 and TRBJ1-5; D not certain. This CDR3 contains 14 residues. Trimming took off 4 bases at V and 9 bases at J, with 16 bases between the two ends. Germline V lookup: CDR1 SGHTA, CDR2 FQGNSA. This CDR3 reads CASSSLQPWGPQHF. The CDR3 DNA is TGTGCCAGCAGCTCCCTCCAGCCCTGGGGGCCCCAGCATTTT.

This clonotype was detected ten times or more. The CDR3 is CASSYSIGSGSGNTIYF. CDR3 nucleotides: TGTGCCAGCAGTTACTCGATAGGTAGCGGATCTGGAAACACCATATATTTT. The chain carries TRBV6-5 and TRBJ1-3; D gene ambiguous. Trimming took 0 bases from V and 1 from J, leaving 13 bases between them. The germline V gene has CDR1 MNHEY and CDR2 SVGAGI. This CDR3 spans 17 amino acids.

This clonotype appeared many times. This sequence joins TRBV7-2 and TRBJ2-5; D not certain. The germline CDR1 and CDR2 sequences are SGHTA and FQGNSA. Trimming removed 2 bases at V and 1 base at J, with 8 bases between. The CDR3 has 14 residues. The CDR3 DNA sequence: TGTGCCAGCAGCTTATCCGGACCCCAAGAGACCCAGTACTTC. This sequence encodes CASSLSGPQETQYF.

This clonotype occurred many times. This chain joins TRBV5-6 and TRBJ1-1, with a tentative D call TRBD1 (5 bases). Trimming stripped 4 bases from V and 6 bases from J, with 22 bases between. The CDR3 is 16 amino acids. Germline-derived CDR1 and CDR2 are SGHDT and YYEEEE. In nucleotides, the CDR3 is TGTGCCAGCAGCCCCGCCCCAGGGAGGGTGGTCGCTGAAGCTTTCTTT. This encodes CASSPAPGRVVAEAFF.